Listed here are 14 T cell receptor beta chains from one sample, sequenced in a study of identical twins. TCRdb passed the 5' RACE reads through MiXCR, listing each CDR3 protein once. The table includes 1.5 million to 2 million distinct CDR3 sequences, 25% to 35% detected once. Input material: cord blood. The receptors here all came from a newborn girl in good health.

This chain links TRBV28 with TRBJ1-5; D unresolved. V lost 2 bases and J lost 9, with 14 bases in between. This CDR3 is built from 14 residues. Germline V lookup: CDR1 MDHEN, CDR2 SYDVKM. The CDR3 coding sequence is TGTGCCAGCAGTTTAAGAGTAGGCGGGCGGCCCCAGCATTTT. Protein product: CASSLRVGGRPQHF.

In regard to this clonotype: A far bigger clonotype differs at one base, so this is likely a read error. The CDR3 protein is CASSMTGLNTEAFF. The CDR3 nucleotides are TGCGCCAGCAGCATGACAGGGTTGAACACTGAAGCTTTCTTT. This chain joins TRBV5-1 and TRBJ1-1; 7 nucleotides align to TRBD1. Germline V gene lookup returns CDR1 SGHRS and CDR2 YFSETQ. The CDR3 is made up of 14 amino acids. V was clipped by 4 bases and J by 0 bases; unmatched bases: 3.

In its sample, this clonotype was seen a few times. V usage is TRBV6-5 and J usage is TRBJ1-2; D is uncertain. The V gene's germline CDR1 is MNHEY and CDR2 SVGAGI. The CDR3 sequence is 15 residues long. V was cut by 3 bases and J by 0 bases, with 11 bases left in between. The CDR3 spells CASSYRAGSNYGYTF. In nucleotides, the CDR3 is TGTGCCAGCAGTTATAGGGCAGGCTCTAACTATGGCTACACCTTC.

This chain joins TRBV7-9 and TRBJ2-1; TRBD2 might be the D (5 bases). The V end was cut by 2 bases, the J end by 1 base, with 15 bases between. Germline V gives CDR1 SEHNR, CDR2 FQNEAQ (reference sequence). The length of the CDR3 is 17 residues. The CDR3 is CASSLTRSRGSYNEQFF. The CDR3 region has the DNA TGTGCCAGCAGCTTAACCAGATCCCGGGGATCCTACAATGAGCAGTTCTTC.

This clonotype occurred a few times. The chain combines TRBV7-2 with TRBJ2-1, with TRBD1 matching 8 bases. Trimming removed 3 bases from V and 0 bases from J; junction bases left unmatched: 4. The length of the CDR3 is 16 residues. Germline V CDR1 and CDR2: SGHTA, FQGNSA. CDR3 sequence (DNA): TGTGCCAGCAGCTTCGATACAGGGGGCTCCTACAATGAGCAGTTCTTC. Encoded protein: CASSFDTGGSYNEQFF.

CDR3 sequence (DNA): TGTGCCAGCAGTTTATCCCTAGCGGGGCGAGAGACCCAGTACTTC. Translation gives CASSLSLAGRETQYF. The chain joins TRBV28 to TRBJ2-5; 9 nucleotides agree with TRBD2. The germline CDR1 and CDR2 sequences are MDHEN and SYDVKM. J gave up 4 bases and V 1 base, and 4 bases lay outside the gene matches. The CDR3 runs 15 residues.

This CDR3 reads CASSCGASGISSQYF. The DNA for the CDR3 is TGTGCCAGCAGCTGCGGGGCTAGCGGGATCTCTTCGCAGTATTTT. The chain combines TRBV6-2 or TRBV6-3 with TRBJ2-3, with 9 bases fitting TRBD2. From germline, CDR1 is MNHEY and CDR2 SVGEGT. The CDR3 is made up of 15 amino acids. The junction had 14 bases not matched to a gene; V was cut back by 6 bases and J by 10 bases.

Concerning this clonotype: A read error may account for a junction end that differs from germline. This sequence joins TRBV11-2 and TRBJ2-1, with D unresolved. This CDR3 is built from 15 residues. CDR1 is SGHAT, CDR2 FQNNGV, per germline. CDR3 in DNA: TGTGCCAGCACCTTAAGACCGGGCCCCCGATTCGAGCAGTTCTTC. This codes for CASTLRPGPRFEQFF. The full variable domain, rest sourced from reference TRBV11-2 and TRBJ2-1, is EAGVAQSPRYKIIEKRQSVAFWCNPISGHATLYWYQQILGQGPKLLIQFQNNGVVDDSQLPKDRFSAERLKGVDSTLKIQPAKLEDSAVYLCASTLRPGPRFEQFFGPGTRLTVL.

This clonotype was detected only a few times. The genes are TRBV20-1 and TRBJ2-5; tentative D call: TRBD2 (5 bases). Germline V CDR1 and CDR2: DFQATT, SNEGSKA (reference sequence). Trimming stripped 1 base from V and 11 bases from J, with 23 bases between. The CDR3 totals 15 residues. This CDR3 reads CSARVGGPAYNEQYF. CDR3 in DNA: TGCAGTGCTAGAGTAGGAGGACCCGCCTACAATGAGCAGTACTTC.

This chain connects TRBV21-1 to TRBJ1-1; no check of the table's D call, TRBD1, against the DNA was made. TRBV21-1 counts as a pseudogene. The length of the CDR3 is 16 residues. CDR3 protein: CAREIGGPSPNTEAFF. Here the CDR3 DNA reads TGTGCCAGGGAAATTGGGGGACCCAGCCCGAACACTGAAGCTTTCTTT.

In DNA form, the CDR3 reads TGTGCCAGCAGCCAACGGACTAGCGGGAGGGTTACAGATACGCAGTATTTT. Protein product: CASSQRTSGRVTDTQYF. The V gene is TRBV4-2, the J gene TRBJ2-3; 15 positions match TRBD2. Per the germline V gene, CDR1 is LGHNA and CDR2 is YNFKEQ. This CDR3 spans 17 amino acids. Losses at the gene ends were 2 bases for V and 3 bases for J; bases not matched to a gene: 3.

V and J are TRBV6-6 and TRBJ2-3; D perhaps matches TRBD1 (5 bases). CDR1 is MNHNY, CDR2 SVGAGI, per germline (reference sequence). The CDR3 sequence is 15 residues long. The V gene lost 7 bases and the J gene lost 3 bases, with 17 bases spanning the gap. The CDR3 DNA reads TGTGCCAGCAACCACGCGACAGTGCATACAGATACGCAGTATTTT. Translating it yields CASNHATVHTDTQYF.

This chain joins TRBV20-1 and TRBJ1-6; perhaps TRBD1 as D (6 bases). The CDR3 has 14 residues. V lost 6 bases, J lost 2 bases, and 11 bases lay in between. Germline V lookup: CDR1 DFQATT, CDR2 SNEGSKA (reference sequence). This CDR3 reads CSALTGTYNSPLHF. For the CDR3, the DNA is TGCAGTGCGTTGACAGGCACCTATAATTCACCCCTCCACTTT.

This clonotype was detected many times. The V and J genes are TRBV4-2 and TRBJ1-2, with 10 bases matching TRBD1. CDR3 length: 15 amino acids. Germline CDR1 LGHNA, CDR2 YNFKEQ. V trimming: 0 bases; J trimming: 4 bases; junction bases outside the gene matches: 2. The CDR3 loop reads CASSQDRTGGYGYTF. The CDR3 DNA sequence: TGTGCCAGCAGCCAAGACCGGACAGGGGGCTATGGCTACACCTTC.